These 19 T cell receptor beta chains share one sample of origin, sequenced in a study of T-cell memory formation after mild COVID-19. Each CDR3 protein gets one entry after TCRdb re-called the 5' RACE reads with MiXCR. The repertoire holds about 200,000 distinct CDR3 sequences, with 15% to 20% as singletons. The sequenced sample consisted of PBMCs or a T cell subset sorted from them (not recorded which). The receptors stem from an adult woman who had mild COVID-19 (a few samples of this study predate the infection). Cell type and time point are not known.

This clonotype turned up a few times. The V gene is TRBV15, the J gene TRBJ2-4; no firm D call. V was pared by 0 bases and J by 1 base, with 10 bases between. The CDR3 has 16 residues. The V gene's germline CDR1 is LNHNV and CDR2 YYDKDF (reference sequence). As DNA, the CDR3 is TGTGCCACCAGCAGAGATGTGAGGCGGGCCAAAAACATTCAGTACTTC. This codes for CATSRDVRRAKNIQYF.

This clonotype was counted a few times. Here the CDR3 DNA reads TGTGCCAGCAGTTTGGGACTCGCCCCCGACGAGCAGTACTTC. It is translated as CASSLGLAPDEQYF. The V and J genes are TRBV7-8 and TRBJ2-7; D is possibly TRBD2 (6 bases). Germline V CDR1 and CDR2: SGHVS, FQNEAQ. CDR3 length equals 14 residues. Trimming left V 6 bases short and J 5 bases short, with 17 bases between.

The chain uses TRBV6-6 and TRBJ2-1; 7 nucleotides line up with TRBD1. The CDR3 consists of 15 residues. Germline CDR1 MNHNY, CDR2 SVGAGI (reference sequence). V lost 0 bases and J lost 8; bases outside the gene matches: 7. The CDR3 reads CASSYSRQGIDEQFF. CDR3 coding DNA: TGTGCCAGCAGTTACTCGAGACAGGGAATAGATGAGCAGTTCTTC.

The chain recombines TRBV5-5 with TRBJ2-2; D is ambiguous. CDR3 length: 15 amino acids. V lost 0 bases to trimming and J lost 3 bases, with 9 bases between them. The germline gives CDR1 SGHKS, CDR2 YYEKEE (reference sequence). CDR3: CASSLEAYDTGELFF. In nucleotides, the CDR3 is TGTGCCAGCAGCTTGGAGGCCTACGACACCGGGGAGCTGTTTTTT.

There are a few counts of this clonotype. The chain is built from TRBV5-1 and TRBJ2-1; D unclear. The V gene lost 3 bases and the J gene lost 1 base, with 23 bases spanning the gap. The CDR3 length is 19 residues. CDR1 SGHRS and CDR2 YFSETQ come from the germline V gene. CDR3 in DNA: TGCGCCAGCAGCTCGCGGTCGGCCCAGGTTATTGGATCCTACAATGAGCAGTTCTTC. Protein: CASSSRSAQVIGSYNEQFF.

The V call is TRBV7-9, the J call TRBJ2-7, with 7 bases that match TRBD2. CDR3 length: 16 amino acids. V lost 5 bases to trimming and J lost 0 bases; unmatched junction nucleotides: 10. Per the germline V gene, CDR1 is SEHNR and CDR2 is FQNEAQ (reference sequence). CDR3 region: CASSPRDYRGSYEQYF. The CDR3 DNA sequence: TGTGCCAGCAGCCCAAGGGACTACCGGGGCTCCTACGAGCAGTACTTC.

This clonotype was observed a handful of times. This chain uses TRBV5-1 with TRBJ1-6; TRBD1 agrees at 9 bases. The germline V gene has CDR1 SGHRS and CDR2 YFSETQ. The CDR3 covers 15 residues. The trim removed 3 bases at V and 7 bases at J, leaving 5 bases unmatched. As DNA, the CDR3 is TGCGCCAGCAGCTATCGGGACAGGGAGAATTCACCCCTCCACTTT. Its translation: CASSYRDRENSPLHF.

This clonotype was found a few times. This chain connects TRBV7-2 to TRBJ2-2; D call uncertain. CDR1 is SGHTA and CDR2 is FQGNSA in the germline V gene. Trimming cost V 2 bases and J 6 bases, with 4 bases left between them. There are 12 residues in the CDR3. The CDR3 protein is CASSLTAGELFF. The CDR3, as DNA: TGTGCCAGCAGCTTAACAGCCGGGGAGCTGTTTTTT. Full variable domain (missing parts from reference TRBV7-2 and TRBJ2-2): GAGVSQSPSNKVTEKGKDVELRCDPISGHTALYWYRQSLGQGLEFLIYFQGNSAPDKSGLPSDRFSAERTGGSVSTLTIQRTQQEDSAVYLCASSLTAGELFFGEGSRLTVL.

The chain carries TRBV12-3 or TRBV12-4 and TRBJ2-7, with TRBD2 matching over 9 bases. This CDR3 is built from 14 residues. After removal of 6 bases from V and 5 bases from J, the junction contained 8 bases not matched to a gene. The DNA for the CDR3 is TGTGCCAGCAGGCTTAGCGGGAGTGTCGACGAGCAGTACTTC. Translation gives CASRLSGSVDEQYF.

The rearrangement joins TRBV20-1 to TRBJ1-2; 8 bases match TRBD1. CDR3 length: 16 amino acids. With 3 bases clipped from V and 0 bases from J, the junction kept 9 bases outside the gene matches. Germline values: CDR1 DFQATT, CDR2 SNEGSKA (reference sequence). CDR3 DNA: TGCAGTGCTAGCGACAGGGGAACCGCCGCTAACTATGGCTACACCTTC. Translation gives CSASDRGTAANYGYTF.

This rearrangement joins TRBV4-1 to TRBJ2-5; 9 nucleotides line up with TRBD2. The CDR3 consists of 15 residues. V shed 4 bases, J shed 5 bases, and the junction held 8 bases outside the gene matches. Germline V CDR1 and CDR2: MGHRA, YSYEKL. The DNA of the CDR3 is TGCGCCAGCAGCCCCATTAGCGGGGGCGGGGAGACCCAGTACTTC. The encoded protein is CASSPISGGGETQYF.

The sample holds a few counts of this clonotype. The genes are TRBV28 and TRBJ1-2; D is perhaps TRBD1 (5 bases). This CDR3 is built from 14 residues. The germline V gene encodes CDR1 MDHEN and CDR2 SYDVKM. The ends were cut back, 8 bases at V and 2 bases at J, with 15 bases in the middle. The CDR3 DNA sequence: TGTGCCAGCGGTCCCGGGGGTATCAACTATGGCTACACCTTC. It translates to CASGPGGINYGYTF.

This clonotype has at least ten counts. V is TRBV10-3 and J is TRBJ2-7, with TRBD1 matching over 8 bases. J lost 4 bases, V lost 4 bases, and 15 bases had no gene match. The CDR3 sequence is 17 residues long. The germline V gene has CDR1 ENHRY and CDR2 SYGVKD. Here the CDR3 reads CAISGAPDRGGWYEQYF. In DNA form, the CDR3 reads TGTGCCATCAGTGGGGCTCCAGACAGGGGCGGCTGGTACGAGCAGTACTTC.

The J gene is TRBJ1-1, the V gene TRBV5-1; D possibly corresponds to TRBD1 (6 bases). This CDR3 has 13 amino acids. Germline loops: CDR1 SGHRS, CDR2 YFSETQ. V was shortened by 1 base and J by 6 bases, with 10 bases between the two germline ends. The CDR3 nucleotides are TGCGCCAGCAGCTTGAAGGGGGGAGCTGAAGCTTTCTTT. Its translation is CASSLKGGAEAFF.

This clonotype was recorded at least ten times. The chain joins TRBV20-1 to TRBJ1-4, with TRBD1 as a possible D gene (5 bases). Germline V gives CDR1 DFQATT, CDR2 SNEGSKA (reference sequence). The CDR3 runs 12 residues. V shed 6 bases and J shed 10 bases, with 15 bases lying between them. CDR3 sequence reads: CSAGGEVGKLFF. CDR3 sequence (DNA): TGCAGTGCAGGAGGGGAGGTCGGAAAACTGTTTTTT.

In this sample, this clonotype turned up many times. This chain links TRBV18 with TRBJ2-3; the D is unclear. The CDR3 is 13 residues long. Trimming shortened V by 3 bases and J by 0 bases, and 4 bases separated the two germline ends. Germline V gene sequence: CDR1 KGHSH, CDR2 LQKENI. The CDR3 DNA reads TGTGCCAGCTCACCTCCTAGCACAGATACGCAGTATTTT. The encoded protein is CASSPPSTDTQYF.

This clonotype was detected only a few times. V gene TRBV4-1 combines with J gene TRBJ2-7; D gene ambiguous. Germline CDR1 MGHRA, CDR2 YSYEKL. V lost 0 bases and J 5 bases, leaving 20 bases between the germline ends. The CDR3 contains 17 residues. The CDR3 sequence is CASSQDFPGSIFNEQYF. Written as DNA, the CDR3 is TGCGCCAGCAGCCAAGACTTTCCGGGCAGCATTTTCAACGAGCAGTACTTC.

This clonotype came up many times. The chain carries TRBV15 and TRBJ2-3; D is undetermined. This CDR3 is 15 amino acids long. Trimming took off 0 bases at V and 3 bases at J, with 10 bases between the two ends. The V gene's germline CDR1 is LNHNV and CDR2 YYDKDF (reference sequence). The CDR3 loop reads CATSRDPGKTDTQYF. DNA of the CDR3: TGTGCCACCAGCAGAGATCCCGGTAAAACAGATACGCAGTATTTT. Full variable domain (missing parts from reference TRBV15 and TRBJ2-3): DAMVIQNPRYQVTQFGKPVTLSCSQTLNHNVMYWYQQKSSQAPKLLFHYYDKDFNNEADTPDNFQSRRPNTSFCFLDIRSPGLGDTAMYLCATSRDPGKTDTQYFGPGTRLTVL.

The table lists this clonotype with a few counts. The chain employs TRBV6-5 and TRBJ2-5, with D unresolved. The CDR3 length is 13 residues. Germline loops: CDR1 MNHEY, CDR2 SVGAGI. V was trimmed by 6 bases and J by 3 bases, leaving 11 bases between them. CDR3 nucleotides: TGTGCCAGCAGCCGGACGGGCAAAGAGACCCAGTACTTC. As protein: CASSRTGKETQYF.